Listed below are T cell receptor beta chains from one sample, sequenced in a study of blood T cell repertoires in COVID-19. Only in-frame clones appear in the TCRdb table, and some are missing; sequencing was by immunoSEQ multiplex PCR. The sample has more than 150,000 clones, roughly 73% seen once. The sample was peripheral blood. The receptors derive from a woman at least 80 years old with active or convalescent COVID-19. Each CDR3 is given with its conserved first and last residue. The D gene is left open where the match is weak. Part of the rows lack a size; the others show once, few, many or a class for expanded clones.

D	V	size	J	CDR3	DNA
TRBD1	TRBV5-1	.	TRBJ2-3	CASSLGDRGPADTQYF	TGCGCCAGCAGCTTGGGGGACAGGGGGCCGGCAGATACGCAGTATTTT
TRBD1	TRBV19	few	TRBJ2-7	CASSGQGLNEQYF	TGTGCCAGTAGTGGACAGGGTTTAAACGAGCAGTACTTC
TRBD1	TRBV5-1	.	TRBJ1-1	CASSGGTGYPTEAFF	TGCGCCAGCAGCGGGGGGACAGGGTACCCCACTGAAGCTTTCTTT
TRBD1	TRBV11-1	.	TRBJ2-1	CASSLDRGTYNEQFF	TGTGCCAGCAGCTTGGACAGGGGGACCTACAATGAGCAGTTCTTC
.	TRBV5-1	.	TRBJ2-2	CASSLAPGDTGELFF	TGCGCCAGCAGCTTGGCCCCAGGGGACACCGGGGAGCTGTTTTTT
TRBD2	TRBV5-4	.	TRBJ2-5	CASHRPAGGQETQYF	TGTGCCAGCCATCGACCAGCGGGGGGGCAAGAGACCCAGTACTTC
TRBD2	TRBV10-3	.	TRBJ2-3	CAISEDSGVFGEYF	TGTGCCATCAGTGAGGATAGCGGGGTATTCGGAGAGTATTTT
.	TRBV27	.	TRBJ1-1	CASSRREWSTEAFF	TGTGCCAGCAGCCGAAGGGAGTGGTCCACTGAAGCTTTCTTT
TRBD1	TRBV3-1/TRBV3-2	.	TRBJ1-2	CASSQDPQGVDYGYTF	TGTGCCAGCAGCCAAGATCCCCAGGGGGTAGACTATGGCTACACCTTC
.	TRBV7-8	.	TRBJ2-7	CASSSREVGPYEQYF	TGTGCCAGCAGCTCAAGGGAGGTTGGACCCTACGAGCAGTACTTC
TRBD1	TRBV7-9	.	TRBJ1-6	CASSATGGRYSPLHF	TGTGCCAGCAGCGCTACAGGGGGCAGGTATTCACCCCTCCACTTT
TRBD1	TRBV10-3	.	TRBJ2-1	CAINLGQGRGNEQFF	TGTGCCATCAACTTAGGACAGGGGCGCGGGAATGAGCAGTTCTTC
.	TRBV3-1/TRBV3-2	.	TRBJ1-2	CASSPDPTRSTF	TGTGCCAGCAGCCCCGACCCGACCCGGAGCACCTTC
TRBD1	TRBV9	.	TRBJ2-7	CASSVRAGGAYEQYF	TGTGCCAGCAGCGTACGGGCAGGGGGCGCCTACGAGCAGTACTTC
.	TRBV6-5	.	TRBJ1-2	CASRADPRVGYTF	TGTGCCAGCCGCGCAGATCCCCGGGTAGGCTACACCTTC
.	TRBV9	.	TRBJ1-1	CASSVPGDEAFF	TGTGCCAGCAGCGTTCCGGGGGATGAAGCTTTCTTT
TRBD1	TRBV24-1	.	TRBJ2-2	CATSVSGWSGTGVTGELFF	TGTGCCACCAGTGTTTCCGGATGGTCCGGGACAGGGGTTACCGGGGAGCTGTTTTTT
TRBD2	TRBV28	.	TRBJ2-7	CASSPGGEQYF	TGTGCCAGCAGTCCGGGAGGTGAGCAGTACTTC
.	TRBV30	.	TRBJ2-7	CAWSVSYEQYF	TGTGCCTGGAGTGTTAGCTACGAGCAGTACTTC
.	TRBV15	.	TRBJ2-1	CATSRRDTGNEQFF	TGTGCCACCAGCAGAAGGGACACCGGGAATGAGCAGTTCTTC
TRBD1	TRBV7-9	.	TRBJ1-5	CASSPDRVNQPQHF	TGTGCCAGCAGCCCGGACAGGGTTAATCAGCCCCAGCATTTT
TRBD1	TRBV4-1	.	TRBJ2-1	CASSQVQGAANEQFF	TGCGCCAGCAGCCAAGTGCAGGGGGCGGCCAATGAGCAGTTCTTC
TRBD2	TRBV14	.	TRBJ2-1	CASSQVGGGKIHEQFF	TGTGCCAGCAGCCAAGTGGGCGGGGGTAAGATCCATGAGCAGTTCTTC
.	TRBV28	few	TRBJ1-5	CASSFEHYSNQPQHF	TGTGCCAGCAGTTTCGAACATTATAGCAATCAGCCCCAGCATTTT
.	TRBV20-1	.	TRBJ1-4	CSASYRNEKLFF	TGCAGTGCTAGTTATCGGAATGAAAAACTGTTTTTT
.	TRBV24-1	many	TRBJ2-7	CATSESSGYEQYF	TGTGCCACCAGTGAAAGCTCGGGCTACGAGCAGTACTTC
.	TRBV9	.	TRBJ1-1	CASSPARGRMNTEAFF	TGTGCCAGCAGCCCCGCCCGTGGCAGAATGAACACTGAAGCTTTCTTT
TRBD1	TRBV3-1/TRBV3-2	.	TRBJ1-3	CASSRTDRGAGNTIYF	TGTGCCAGCAGCCGAACGGACAGGGGGGCTGGAAACACCATATATTTT
.	TRBV7-9	.	TRBJ1-6	CASSTGERNSPLHF	TGTGCCAGCAGCACGGGGGAGCGAAATTCACCCCTCCACTTT